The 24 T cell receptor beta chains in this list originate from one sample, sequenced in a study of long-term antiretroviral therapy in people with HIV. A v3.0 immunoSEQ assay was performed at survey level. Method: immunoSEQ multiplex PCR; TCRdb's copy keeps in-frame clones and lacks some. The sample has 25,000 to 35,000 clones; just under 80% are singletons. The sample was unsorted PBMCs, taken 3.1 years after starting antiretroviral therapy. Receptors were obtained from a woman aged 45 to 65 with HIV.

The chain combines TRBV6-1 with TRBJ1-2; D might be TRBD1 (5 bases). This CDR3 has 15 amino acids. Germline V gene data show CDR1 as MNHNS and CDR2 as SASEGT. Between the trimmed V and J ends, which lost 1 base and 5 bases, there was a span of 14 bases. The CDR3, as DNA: TGTGCCAGCAGTGAAGGGATGGGGCAAAGGTATGGCTACACCTTC. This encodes CASSEGMGQRYGYTF.

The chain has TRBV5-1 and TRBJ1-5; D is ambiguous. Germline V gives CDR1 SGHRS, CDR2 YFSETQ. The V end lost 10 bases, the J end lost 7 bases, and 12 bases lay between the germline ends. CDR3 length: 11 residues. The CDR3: CAFGSRQPQHF. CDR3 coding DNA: TGCGCCTTCGGTTCGCGCCAGCCCCAGCATTTT.

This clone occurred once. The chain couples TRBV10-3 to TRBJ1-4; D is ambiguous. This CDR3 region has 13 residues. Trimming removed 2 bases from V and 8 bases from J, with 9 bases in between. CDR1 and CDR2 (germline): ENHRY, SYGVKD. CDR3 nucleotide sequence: TGTGCCATCAGTGAGGTTCCGGTCGAAAAACTGTTTTTT. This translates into CAISEVPVEKLFF.

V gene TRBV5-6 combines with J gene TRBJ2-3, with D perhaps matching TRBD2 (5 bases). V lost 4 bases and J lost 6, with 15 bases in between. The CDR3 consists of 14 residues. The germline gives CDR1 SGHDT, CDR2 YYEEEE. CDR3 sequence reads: CASSLVGESDTQYF. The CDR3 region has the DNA TGTGCCAGCAGCCTGGTCGGGGAATCGGATACGCAGTATTTT.

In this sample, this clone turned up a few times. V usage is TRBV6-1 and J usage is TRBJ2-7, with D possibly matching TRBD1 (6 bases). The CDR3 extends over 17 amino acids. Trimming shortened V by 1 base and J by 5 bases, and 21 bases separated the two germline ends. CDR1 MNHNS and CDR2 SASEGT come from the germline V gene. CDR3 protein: CASSEVGHTGTRDEQYF. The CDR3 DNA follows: TGTGCCAGCAGTGAAGTGGGCCATACAGGGACCAGGGACGAGCAGTACTTC.

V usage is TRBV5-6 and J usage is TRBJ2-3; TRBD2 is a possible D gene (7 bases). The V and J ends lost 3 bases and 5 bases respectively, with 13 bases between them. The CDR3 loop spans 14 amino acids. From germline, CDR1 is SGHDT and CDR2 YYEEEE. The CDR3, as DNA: TGTGCCAGCAGCTCCCGGGGGGCAGGAGATACGCAGTATTTT. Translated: CASSSRGAGDTQYF.

CDR3 protein: CASRLRDMQYV. CDR3 coding DNA: TGTGCCAGCAGACTCCGGGACATGCAGTACGTC. This chain uses TRBV19 with TRBJ2-7; D might be TRBD1 (6 bases). The V end was cut by 9 bases, the J end by 9 bases, with 15 bases between. Looked up from germline, CDR1 is LNHDA and CDR2 is SQIVND (reference sequence). This CDR3 is 11 amino acids long.

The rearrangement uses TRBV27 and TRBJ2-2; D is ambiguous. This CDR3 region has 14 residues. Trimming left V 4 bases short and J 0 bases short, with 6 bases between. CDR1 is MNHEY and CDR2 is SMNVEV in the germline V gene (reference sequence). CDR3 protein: CASSYQANTGELFF. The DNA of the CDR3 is TGTGCCAGCAGTTACCAGGCGAACACCGGGGAGCTGTTTTTT.

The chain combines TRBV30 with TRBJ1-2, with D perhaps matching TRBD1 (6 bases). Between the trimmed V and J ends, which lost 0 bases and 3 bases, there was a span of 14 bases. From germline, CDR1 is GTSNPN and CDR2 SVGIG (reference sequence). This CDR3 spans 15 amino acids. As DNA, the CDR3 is TGTGCCTGGAGTGTAAGGGGGAATATGGACTATGGCTACACCTTC. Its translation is CAWSVRGNMDYGYTF.

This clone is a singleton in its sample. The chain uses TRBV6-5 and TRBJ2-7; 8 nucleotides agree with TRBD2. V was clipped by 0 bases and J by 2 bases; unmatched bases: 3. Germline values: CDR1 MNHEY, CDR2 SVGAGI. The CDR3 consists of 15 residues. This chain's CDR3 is CASSYSAGGTYEQYF. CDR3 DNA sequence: TGTGCCAGCAGTTACTCGGCGGGGGGAACCTACGAGCAGTACTTC.

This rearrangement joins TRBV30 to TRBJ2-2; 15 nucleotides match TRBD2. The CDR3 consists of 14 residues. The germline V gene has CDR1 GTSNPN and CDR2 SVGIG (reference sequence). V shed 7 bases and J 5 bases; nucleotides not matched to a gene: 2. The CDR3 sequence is CALGLAGGTGELFF. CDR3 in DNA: TGTGCCTTGGGACTAGCGGGGGGTACCGGGGAGCTGTTTTTT. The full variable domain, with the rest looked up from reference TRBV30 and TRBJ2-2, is SQTIHQWPATLVQPVGSPLSLECTVEGTSNPNLYWYRQAAGRGLQLLFYSVGIGQISSEVPQNLSASRPQDRQFILSSKKLLLSDSGFYLCALGLAGGTGELFFGEGSRLTVL.

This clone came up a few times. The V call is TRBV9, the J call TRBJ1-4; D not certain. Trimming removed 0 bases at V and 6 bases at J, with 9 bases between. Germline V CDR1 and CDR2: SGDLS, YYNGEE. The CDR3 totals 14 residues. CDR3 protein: CASSVAEPDEKLFF. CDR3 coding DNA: TGTGCCAGCAGCGTAGCTGAGCCGGATGAAAAACTGTTTTTT.

The DNA for the CDR3 is TGTGCCAGCAGTAGAAACACAGGGTCTCGCGAGCAGTTCTTC. This gives the protein CASSRNTGSREQFF. This sequence joins TRBV6-5 and TRBJ2-1; TRBD1 might be the D (6 bases). This CDR3 spans 14 amino acids. Germline values: CDR1 MNHEY, CDR2 SVGAGI. Between the trimmed V and J ends, which lost 5 bases and 10 bases, there was a span of 18 bases.

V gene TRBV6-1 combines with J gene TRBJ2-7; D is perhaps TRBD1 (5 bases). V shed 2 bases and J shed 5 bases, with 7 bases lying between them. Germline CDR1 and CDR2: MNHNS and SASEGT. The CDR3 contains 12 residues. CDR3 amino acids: CASSERGHEQYF. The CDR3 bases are TGTGCCAGCAGTGAAAGGGGCCACGAGCAGTACTTC.

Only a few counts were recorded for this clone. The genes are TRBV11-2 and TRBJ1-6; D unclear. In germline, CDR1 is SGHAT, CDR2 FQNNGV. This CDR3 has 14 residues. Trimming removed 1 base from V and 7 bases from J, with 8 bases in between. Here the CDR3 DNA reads TGTGCCAGCAGCTTAGGCGTCTCCAATTCACCCCTCCACTTT. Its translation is CASSLGVSNSPLHF. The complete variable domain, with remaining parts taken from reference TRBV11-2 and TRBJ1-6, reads EAGVAQSPRYKIIEKRQSVAFWCNPISGHATLYWYQQILGQGPKLLIQFQNNGVVDDSQLPKDRFSAERLKGVDSTLKIQPAKLEDSAVYLCASSLGVSNSPLHFGNGTRLTVT.

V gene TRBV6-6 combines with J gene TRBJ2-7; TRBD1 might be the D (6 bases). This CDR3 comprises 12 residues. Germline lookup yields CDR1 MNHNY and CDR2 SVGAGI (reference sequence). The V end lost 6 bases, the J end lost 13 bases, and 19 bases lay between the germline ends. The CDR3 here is CASSQPGARKYV. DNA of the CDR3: TGTGCCAGCAGCCAACCAGGGGCTCGCAAATACGTC.

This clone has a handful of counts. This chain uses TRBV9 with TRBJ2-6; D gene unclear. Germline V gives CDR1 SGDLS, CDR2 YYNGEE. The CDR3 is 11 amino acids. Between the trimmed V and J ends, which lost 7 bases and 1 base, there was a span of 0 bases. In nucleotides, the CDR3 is TGTGCCAGCTCTGGGGCCAACGTCCTGACTTTC. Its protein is CASSGANVLTF.

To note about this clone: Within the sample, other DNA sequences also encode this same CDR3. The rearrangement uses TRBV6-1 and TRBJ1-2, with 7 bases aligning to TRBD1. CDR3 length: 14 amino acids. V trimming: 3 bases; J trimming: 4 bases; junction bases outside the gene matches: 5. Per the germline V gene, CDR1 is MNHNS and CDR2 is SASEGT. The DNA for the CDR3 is TGTGCCAGCAGTGACCCAGGGGGAGGCTATGGCTACACCTTC. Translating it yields CASSDPGGGYGYTF.

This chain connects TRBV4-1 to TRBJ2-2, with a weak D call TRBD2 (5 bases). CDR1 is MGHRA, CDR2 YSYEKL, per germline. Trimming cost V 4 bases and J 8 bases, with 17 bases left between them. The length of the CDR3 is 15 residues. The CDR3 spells CASSPQPGKWGELFF. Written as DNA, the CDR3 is TGCGCCAGCAGCCCCCAACCCGGGAAATGGGGGGAGCTGTTTTTT.

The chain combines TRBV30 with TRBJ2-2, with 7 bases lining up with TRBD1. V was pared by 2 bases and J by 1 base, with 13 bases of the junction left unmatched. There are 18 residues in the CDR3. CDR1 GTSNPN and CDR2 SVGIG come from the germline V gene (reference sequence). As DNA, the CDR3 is TGTGCCTGGAGTCCTGGTTTATCGGCAGGGGGGAACACCGGGGAGCTGTTTTTT. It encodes CAWSPGLSAGGNTGELFF.

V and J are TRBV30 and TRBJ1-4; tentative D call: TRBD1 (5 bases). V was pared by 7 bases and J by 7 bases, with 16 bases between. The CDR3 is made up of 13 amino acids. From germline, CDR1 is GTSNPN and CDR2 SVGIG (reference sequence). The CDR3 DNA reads TGTGCCTTTTCGAGACAGATAAGTGAAAAACTGTTTTTT. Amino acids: CAFSRQISEKLFF.

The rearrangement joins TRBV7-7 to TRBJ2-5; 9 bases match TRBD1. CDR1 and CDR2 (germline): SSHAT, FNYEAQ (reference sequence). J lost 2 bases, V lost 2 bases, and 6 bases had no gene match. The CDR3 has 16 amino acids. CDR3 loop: CASSLKGQGPQETQYF. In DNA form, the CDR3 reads TGTGCCAGCAGCTTAAAGGGACAGGGTCCGCAAGAGACCCAGTACTTC.

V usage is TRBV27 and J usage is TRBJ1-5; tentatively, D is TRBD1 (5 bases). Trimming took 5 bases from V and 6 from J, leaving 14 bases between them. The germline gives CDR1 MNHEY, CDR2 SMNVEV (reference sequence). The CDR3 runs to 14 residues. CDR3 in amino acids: CASSPPGRGQPQHF. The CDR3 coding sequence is TGTGCCAGCAGTCCACCGGGACGAGGTCAGCCCCAGCATTTT.

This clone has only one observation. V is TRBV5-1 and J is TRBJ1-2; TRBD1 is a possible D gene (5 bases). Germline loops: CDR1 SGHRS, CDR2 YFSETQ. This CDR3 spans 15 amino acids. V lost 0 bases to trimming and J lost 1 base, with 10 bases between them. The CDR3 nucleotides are TGCGCCAGCAGCTTGGGACTGAGGGGTAACTATGGCTACACCTTC. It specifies CASSLGLRGNYGYTF.